The 2 T cell receptor beta chains reported below all come from one sample, sequenced in a study of CD8 T cells in ankylosing spondylitis. In TCRdb, the 5' RACE reads were re-called with MiXCR into one record per CDR3 protein. Here the sample spans 200,000 to 300,000 distinct CDR3 sequences, approximately 7.6% being singletons. Sequencing input: blood, either unsorted or a sorted T cell fraction (not recorded which). The receptor source for this set is a female donor with ankylosing spondylitis or in good health (not recorded which).

This clonotype was seen many times. The chain joins TRBV9 to TRBJ2-2, with 7 bases lining up with TRBD1. Germline CDR1 reads SGDLS; CDR2 reads YYNGEE. The CDR3 runs 14 residues. With 3 bases clipped from V and 4 bases from J, the junction kept 3 bases outside the gene matches. CDR3 in DNA: TGTGCCAGCAGCGCGACAGGGCCCACCGGGGAGCTGTTTTTT. Its protein product is CASSATGPTGELFF.

This clonotype was seen many times. The rearrangement uses TRBV7-3 and TRBJ1-2; the D gene is possibly TRBD1 (6 bases). V lost 0 bases and J lost 7, with 12 bases in between. CDR3 length equals 14 residues. Looked up from germline, CDR1 is SGHTA and CDR2 is FQGTGA. CDR3 in DNA: TGTGCCAGCAGCTTAACTCGCGGGGGCGCTGGCTACACCTTC. Its translation is CASSLTRGGAGYTF.